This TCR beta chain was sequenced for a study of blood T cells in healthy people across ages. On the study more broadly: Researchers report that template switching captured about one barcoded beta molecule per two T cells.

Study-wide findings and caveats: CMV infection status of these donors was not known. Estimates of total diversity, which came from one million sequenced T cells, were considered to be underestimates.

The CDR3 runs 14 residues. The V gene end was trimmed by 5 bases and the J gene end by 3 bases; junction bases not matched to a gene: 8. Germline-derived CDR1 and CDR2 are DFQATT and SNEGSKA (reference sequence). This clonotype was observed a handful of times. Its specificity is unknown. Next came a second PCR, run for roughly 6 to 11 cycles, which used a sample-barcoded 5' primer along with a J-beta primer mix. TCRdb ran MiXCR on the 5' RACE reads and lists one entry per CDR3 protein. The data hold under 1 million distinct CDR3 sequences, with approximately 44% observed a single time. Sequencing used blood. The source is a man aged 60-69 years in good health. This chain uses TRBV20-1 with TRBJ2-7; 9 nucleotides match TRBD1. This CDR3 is CSASDRGIGYEQYF. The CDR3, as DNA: TGCAGTGCTTCCGACAGGGGGATCGGCTACGAGCAGTACTTC.